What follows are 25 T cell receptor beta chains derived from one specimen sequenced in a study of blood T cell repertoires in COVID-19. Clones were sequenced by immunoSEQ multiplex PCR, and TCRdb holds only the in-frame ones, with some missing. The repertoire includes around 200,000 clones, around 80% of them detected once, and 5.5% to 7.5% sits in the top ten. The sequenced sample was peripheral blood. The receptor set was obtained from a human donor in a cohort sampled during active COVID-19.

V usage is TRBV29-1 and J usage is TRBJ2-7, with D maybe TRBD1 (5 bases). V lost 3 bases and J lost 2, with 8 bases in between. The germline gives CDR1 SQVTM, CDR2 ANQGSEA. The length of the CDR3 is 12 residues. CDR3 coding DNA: TGCAGCGTTGAGACAGATACCTACGAGCAGTACTTC. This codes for CSVETDTYEQYF.

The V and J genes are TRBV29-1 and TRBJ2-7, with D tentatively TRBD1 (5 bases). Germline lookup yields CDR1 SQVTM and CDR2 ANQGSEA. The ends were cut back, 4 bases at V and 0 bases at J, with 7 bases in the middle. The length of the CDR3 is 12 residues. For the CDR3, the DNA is TGCAGCGTTGGTGACAGCTCCTACGAGCAGTACTTC. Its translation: CSVGDSSYEQYF.

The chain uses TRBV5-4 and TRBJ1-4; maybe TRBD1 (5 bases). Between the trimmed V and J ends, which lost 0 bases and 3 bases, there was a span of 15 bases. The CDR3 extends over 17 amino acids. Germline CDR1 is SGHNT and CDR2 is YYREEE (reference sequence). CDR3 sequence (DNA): TGTGCCAGCAGCTTGGATCCCGGGGGGGTCGCTAATGAAAAACTGTTTTTT. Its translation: CASSLDPGGVANEKLFF.

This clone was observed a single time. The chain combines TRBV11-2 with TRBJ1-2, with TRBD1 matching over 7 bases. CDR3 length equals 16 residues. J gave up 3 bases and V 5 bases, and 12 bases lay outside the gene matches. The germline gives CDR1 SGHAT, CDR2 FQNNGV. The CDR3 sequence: CASSLTTGAIDYGYTF. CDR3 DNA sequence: TGTGCCAGCAGCCTTACTACAGGGGCCATTGACTATGGCTACACCTTC.

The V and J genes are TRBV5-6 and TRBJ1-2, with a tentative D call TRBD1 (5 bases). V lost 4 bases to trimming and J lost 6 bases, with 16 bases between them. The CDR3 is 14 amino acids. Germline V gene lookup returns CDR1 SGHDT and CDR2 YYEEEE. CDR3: CASSLAGGGNGYTF. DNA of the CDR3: TGTGCCAGCAGCCTGGCCGGGGGAGGGAATGGCTACACCTTC.

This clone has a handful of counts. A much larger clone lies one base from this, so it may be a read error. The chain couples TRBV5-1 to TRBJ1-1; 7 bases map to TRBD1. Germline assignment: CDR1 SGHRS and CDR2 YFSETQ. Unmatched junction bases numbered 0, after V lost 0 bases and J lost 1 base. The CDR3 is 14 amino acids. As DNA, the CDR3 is TGCGCCAGCAGCTTGGGGACAGGGAACACTGAAGCTTTCTTT. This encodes CASSLGTGNTEAFF.

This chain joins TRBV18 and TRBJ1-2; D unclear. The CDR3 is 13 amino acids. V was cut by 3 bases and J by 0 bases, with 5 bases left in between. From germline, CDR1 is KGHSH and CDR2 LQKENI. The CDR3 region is CASSPIANYGYTF. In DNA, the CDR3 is TGTGCCAGCTCACCGATAGCTAACTATGGCTACACCTTC.

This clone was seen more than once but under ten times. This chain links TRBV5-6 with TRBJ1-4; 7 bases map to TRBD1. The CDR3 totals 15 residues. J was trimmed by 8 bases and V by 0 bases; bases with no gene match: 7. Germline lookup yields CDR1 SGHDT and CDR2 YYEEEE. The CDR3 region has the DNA TGTGCCAGCAGCTTGGCCAGACAGGGCAAGGAAAAACTGTTTTTT. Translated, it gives CASSLARQGKEKLFF.

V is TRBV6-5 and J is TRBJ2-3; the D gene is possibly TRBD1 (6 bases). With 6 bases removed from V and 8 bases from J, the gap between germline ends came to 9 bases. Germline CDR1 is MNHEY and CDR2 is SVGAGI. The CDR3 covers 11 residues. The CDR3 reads CASSTGSTQYF. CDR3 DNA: TGTGCCAGCAGCACAGGGTCTACGCAGTATTTT.

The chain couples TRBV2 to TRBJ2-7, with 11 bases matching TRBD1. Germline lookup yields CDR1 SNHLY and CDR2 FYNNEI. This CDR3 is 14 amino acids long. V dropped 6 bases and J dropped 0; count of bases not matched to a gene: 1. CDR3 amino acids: CASRGQGGSYEQYF. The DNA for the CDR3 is TGTGCCAGCAGGGGACAGGGGGGCTCCTACGAGCAGTACTTC. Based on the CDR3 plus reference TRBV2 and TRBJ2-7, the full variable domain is EPEVTQTPSHQVTQMGQEVILRCVPISNHLYFYWYRQILGQKVEFLVSFYNNEISEKSEIFDDQFSVERPDGSNFTLKIRSTKLEDSAMYFCASRGQGGSYEQYFGPGTRLTVT.

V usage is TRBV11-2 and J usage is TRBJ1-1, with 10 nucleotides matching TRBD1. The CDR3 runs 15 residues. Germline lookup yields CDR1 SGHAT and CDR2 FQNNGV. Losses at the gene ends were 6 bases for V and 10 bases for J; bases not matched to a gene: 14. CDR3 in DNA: TGTGCCAGCAGACGACCGGGACAGGGGCGACTCCGAGCTTTCTTT. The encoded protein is CASRRPGQGRLRAFF.

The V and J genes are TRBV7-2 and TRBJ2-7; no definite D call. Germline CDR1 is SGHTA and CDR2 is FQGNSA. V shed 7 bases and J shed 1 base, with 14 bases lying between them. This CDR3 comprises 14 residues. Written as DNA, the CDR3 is TGTGCCAGCACCTTTTCGCCGGGTTCCTACGAGCAGTACTTC. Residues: CASTFSPGSYEQYF.

CDR3 sequence reads: CASSPLLTSGAQGTQYF. CDR3 bases: TGTGCCAGCAGCCCGCTTTTGACTAGCGGCGCTCAGGGTACGCAGTATTTT. The rearrangement uses TRBV3-1 (or the pseudogene TRBV3-2) and TRBJ2-3; 9 bases match TRBD2. CDR3 length equals 17 residues. CDR1 and CDR2 (germline): LGHDT, YNNKEL (reference sequence). Germline trimming cut 4 bases from V and 8 bases from J; bases unmatched to any gene: 16.

The CDR3 DNA is TGTGCCAGCAGCCCCCACAAGGGGCGACTGGATACGCAGTATTTT. This codes for CASSPHKGRLDTQYF. This rearrangement joins TRBV11-3 to TRBJ2-3; TRBD1 is a possible D gene (5 bases). Germline V gives CDR1 SGHNT, CDR2 YENEEA. With 5 bases removed from V and 6 bases from J, the gap between germline ends came to 18 bases. The CDR3 length is 15 residues.

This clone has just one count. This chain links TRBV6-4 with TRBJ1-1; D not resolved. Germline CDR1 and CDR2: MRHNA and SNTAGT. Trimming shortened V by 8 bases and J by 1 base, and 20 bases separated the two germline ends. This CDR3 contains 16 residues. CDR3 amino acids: CASLRGNLLQNTEAFF. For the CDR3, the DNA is TGTGCCAGCCTCCGAGGTAACCTCCTCCAGAACACTGAAGCTTTCTTT.

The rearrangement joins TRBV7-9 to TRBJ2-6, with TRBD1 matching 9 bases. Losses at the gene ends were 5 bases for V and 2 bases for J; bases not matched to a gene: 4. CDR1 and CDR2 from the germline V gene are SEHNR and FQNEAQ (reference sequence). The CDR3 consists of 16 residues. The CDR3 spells CASSPRQGAGANVLTF. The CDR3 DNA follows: TGTGCCAGCAGCCCAAGACAGGGGGCTGGGGCCAACGTCCTGACTTTC.

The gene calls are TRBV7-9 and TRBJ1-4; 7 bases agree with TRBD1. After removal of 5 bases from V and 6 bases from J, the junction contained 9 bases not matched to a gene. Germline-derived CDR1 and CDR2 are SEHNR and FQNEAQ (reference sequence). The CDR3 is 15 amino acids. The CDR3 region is CASSLPGGTDEKLFF. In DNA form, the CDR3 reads TGTGCCAGCAGCCTCCCCGGCGGGACAGATGAAAAACTGTTTTTT.

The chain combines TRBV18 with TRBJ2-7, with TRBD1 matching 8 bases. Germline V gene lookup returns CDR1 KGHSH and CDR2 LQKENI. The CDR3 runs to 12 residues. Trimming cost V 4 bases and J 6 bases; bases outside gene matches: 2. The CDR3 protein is CASSLGTGEQYF. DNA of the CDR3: TGTGCCAGCTCACTTGGGACAGGCGAGCAGTACTTC.

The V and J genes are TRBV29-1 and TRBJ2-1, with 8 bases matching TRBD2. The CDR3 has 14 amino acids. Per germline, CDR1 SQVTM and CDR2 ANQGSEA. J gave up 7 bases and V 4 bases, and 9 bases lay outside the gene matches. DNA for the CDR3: TGCAGCGTTGTTTTTAGCGGGGCTTGGAATGAGCAGTTCTTC. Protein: CSVVFSGAWNEQFF.

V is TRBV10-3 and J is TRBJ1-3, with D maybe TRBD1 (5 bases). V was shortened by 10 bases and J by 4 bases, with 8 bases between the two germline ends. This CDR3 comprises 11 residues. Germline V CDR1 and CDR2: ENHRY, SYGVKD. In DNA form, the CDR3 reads TGTGCCACACACAGGGGAAACACCATATATTTT. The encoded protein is CATHRGNTIYF.

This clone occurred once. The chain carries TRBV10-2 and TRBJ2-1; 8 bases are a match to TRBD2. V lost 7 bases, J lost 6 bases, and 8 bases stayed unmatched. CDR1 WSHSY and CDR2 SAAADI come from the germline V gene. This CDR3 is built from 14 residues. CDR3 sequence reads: CASTGGAGRNEQFF. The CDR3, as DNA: TGCGCCAGCACCGGGGGGGCAGGGCGCAATGAGCAGTTCTTC.

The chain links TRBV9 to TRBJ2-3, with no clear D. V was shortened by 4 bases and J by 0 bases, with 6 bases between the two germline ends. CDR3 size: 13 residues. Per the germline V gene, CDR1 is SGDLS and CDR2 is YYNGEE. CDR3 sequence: CASSPPSTDTQYF. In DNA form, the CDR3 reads TGTGCCAGCAGCCCTCCTAGCACAGATACGCAGTATTTT.

In DNA, the CDR3 is TGTGCCAGTAAGACAGGACCAATGACAGATACGCAGTATTTT. Protein: CASKTGPMTDTQYF. The chain carries TRBV19 and TRBJ2-3; maybe TRBD1 (6 bases). This CDR3 has 14 amino acids. V shed 7 bases and J shed 3 bases, with 14 bases lying between them. Germline lookup yields CDR1 LNHDA and CDR2 SQIVND (reference sequence).

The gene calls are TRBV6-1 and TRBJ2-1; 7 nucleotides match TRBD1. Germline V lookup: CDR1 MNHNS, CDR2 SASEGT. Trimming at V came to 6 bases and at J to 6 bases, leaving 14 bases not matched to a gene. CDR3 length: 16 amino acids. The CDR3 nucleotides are TGTGCCAGCAGGGAACCCGACAGGGTTGGCGGCAATGAGCAGTTCTTC. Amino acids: CASREPDRVGGNEQFF.

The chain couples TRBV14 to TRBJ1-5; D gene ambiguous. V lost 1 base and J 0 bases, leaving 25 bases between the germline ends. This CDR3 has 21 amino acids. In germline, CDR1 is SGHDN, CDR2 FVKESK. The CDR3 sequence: CASSQAPLLPLKFHSNQPQHF. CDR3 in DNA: TGTGCCAGCAGCCAAGCCCCGTTACTCCCCTTAAAATTTCATAGCAATCAGCCCCAGCATTTT.